The 31 T cell receptor beta chains listed next were all sequenced from one sample in a study of T-cell memory formation after mild COVID-19. In TCRdb, the 5' RACE reads were re-called with MiXCR into one record per CDR3 protein. Here the sample spans roughly 150,000 distinct CDR3 sequences, roughly 15% being singletons. Sequencing was done on a sample of PBMCs or a T cell subset sorted from them (not recorded which). Receptor source: an adult woman who had mild COVID-19 (a few samples of this study predate the infection). Cell type and time point are not known.

This clonotype was counted at least ten times. The genes are TRBV14 and TRBJ2-1; D remains unclear. The V gene lost 1 base and the J gene lost 1 base, with 2 bases spanning the gap. Germline CDR1 is SGHDN and CDR2 is FVKESK. The CDR3 covers 13 residues. The DNA of the CDR3 is TGTGCCAGCAGCCAAGTTTCCTACAATGAGCAGTTCTTC. Its protein is CASSQVSYNEQFF.

The V call is TRBV20-1, the J call TRBJ1-5; D is undetermined. The germline V gene has CDR1 DFQATT and CDR2 SNEGSKA (reference sequence). This CDR3 contains 13 residues. V shed 6 bases and J shed 5 bases, with 14 bases lying between them. CDR3 region: CSASPSGDQPQHF. CDR3 sequence (DNA): TGCAGTGCGTCACCAAGCGGGGATCAGCCCCAGCATTTT.

The table lists this clonotype with a few counts. The V gene is TRBV20-1, the J gene TRBJ2-1, with D perhaps assigned TRBD1 or TRBD2 (5 bases each). Germline lookup yields CDR1 DFQATT and CDR2 SNEGSKA (reference sequence). V was cut by 3 bases and J by 8 bases, with 5 bases left in between. This CDR3 contains 10 residues. The CDR3 DNA follows: TGCAGTGCTAGGGGGGATGAGCAGTTCTTC. It yields the protein CSARGDEQFF.

The J gene is TRBJ2-7, the V gene TRBV5-1, with 7 bases lining up with TRBD2. The CDR3 runs to 18 residues. The V gene end was trimmed by 5 bases and the J gene end by 4 bases; junction bases not matched to a gene: 21. Germline V gives CDR1 SGHRS, CDR2 YFSETQ. The CDR3 region is CASRIWGGTTPGFYEQYF. In DNA form, the CDR3 reads TGCGCCAGCAGAATATGGGGGGGTACAACTCCTGGCTTTTACGAGCAGTACTTC.

This clonotype was picked up a small number of times. The chain recombines TRBV20-1 with TRBJ2-1; tentative D call: TRBD2 (6 bases). Germline V lookup: CDR1 DFQATT, CDR2 SNEGSKA (reference sequence). The CDR3 loop spans 15 amino acids. V dropped 5 bases and J dropped 4 bases, with 18 bases sitting between them. The DNA of the CDR3 is TGCAGTGCTGGGGAAGCTGGCGGAGGGTACAATGAGCAGTTCTTC. Residues: CSAGEAGGGYNEQFF.

This clonotype was found a few times. The chain combines TRBV7-2 with TRBJ2-2, with TRBD1 as a possible D gene (6 bases). V gave up 6 bases and J gave up 3 bases, with 17 bases separating them. The germline V gene has CDR1 SGHTA and CDR2 FQGNSA. The CDR3 has 16 amino acids. CDR3 sequence: CASRQASQGYTGELFF. CDR3 nucleotide sequence: TGTGCCAGCAGGCAAGCCTCACAGGGATACACCGGGGAGCTGTTTTTT.

V and J are TRBV12-5 and TRBJ2-2; TRBD2 agrees at 12 bases. The CDR3 is 15 residues long. Germline V gene data show CDR1 as LGHNT and CDR2 as FRNRAP. Trimming removed 5 bases from V and 6 bases from J; junction bases left unmatched: 4. The CDR3, as DNA: TGTGCTAGTGGTGCTAGCGGGGGGGCATCCGGGGAGCTGTTTTTT. Residues: CASGASGGASGELFF.

The rearrangement uses TRBV11-2 and TRBJ2-3; D call uncertain. The CDR3 totals 16 residues. Germline V lookup: CDR1 SGHAT, CDR2 FQNNGV. V lost 5 bases to trimming and J lost 0 bases, with 15 bases between them. The CDR3 loop is CASSLTSVMSTDTQYF. The CDR3 DNA follows: TGTGCCAGCAGCCTAACAAGCGTTATGAGCACAGATACGCAGTATTTT.

This clonotype was seen more than once but under ten times. This rearrangement joins TRBV18 to TRBJ1-1, with a possible D match to TRBD1 (5 bases). Trimming removed 2 bases at V and 1 base at J, with 8 bases between. This CDR3 region has 14 residues. CDR1 KGHSH and CDR2 LQKENI come from the germline V gene. CDR3 sequence: CASSPKTANTEAFF. In nucleotides, the CDR3 is TGTGCCAGCTCACCAAAGACAGCGAACACTGAAGCTTTCTTT.

This clonotype was recorded a few times. This rearrangement joins TRBV12-3 or TRBV12-4 to TRBJ2-2, with D tentatively TRBD2 (5 bases). Trimming pared 5 bases from V and 4 bases from J, leaving 14 bases between. CDR3 size: 15 residues. CDR3 bases: TGTGCCAGCAGTCCGTACGCGGCGGGCACCGGGGAGCTGTTTTTT. It translates to CASSPYAAGTGELFF.

The chain carries TRBV4-1 and TRBJ1-4; TRBD1 aligns across 9 bases. The CDR3 has 18 amino acids. In germline, CDR1 is MGHRA, CDR2 YSYEKL. After removal of 2 bases from V and 5 bases from J, the junction contained 12 bases not matched to a gene. CDR3 nucleotide sequence: TGCGCCAGCAGCCAAACACCGCGACGACAGGGGGTAAATGAAAAACTGTTTTTT. This gives the protein CASSQTPRRQGVNEKLFF.

This clonotype appeared a few times. The chain's CDR3 is CSGVGGGNQPQHF. The CDR3 DNA is TGCAGTGGAGTTGGAGGGGGCAATCAGCCCCAGCATTTT. The chain recombines TRBV20-1 with TRBJ1-5, with D perhaps TRBD1 (5 bases). V was pared by 7 bases and J by 2 bases, with 12 bases between. The CDR3 is made up of 13 amino acids. The germline V gene encodes CDR1 DFQATT and CDR2 SNEGSKA (reference sequence).

The V and J genes are TRBV14 and TRBJ2-3; TRBD2 aligns across 10 bases. With V trimmed by 3 bases and J by 4 bases, 7 bases remained unmatched. The length of the CDR3 is 16 residues. Germline loops: CDR1 SGHDN, CDR2 FVKESK. CDR3 sequence: CASSHPSGGGADTQYF. The CDR3 bases are TGTGCCAGCAGCCATCCTAGCGGGGGAGGGGCAGATACGCAGTATTTT.

This rearrangement joins TRBV6-5 to TRBJ1-5; D gene unclear. Per the germline V gene, CDR1 is MNHEY and CDR2 is SVGAGI. Deletions cut 5 bases from V and 5 bases from J, with 13 bases between. This CDR3 is 14 amino acids long. The CDR3 DNA sequence: TGTGCCAGCAGTCTCTTTCGACTAGATCAGCCCCAGCATTTT. Translating gives CASSLFRLDQPQHF.

There are a few counts of this clonotype. The V and J genes are TRBV6-6 and TRBJ1-2; D call uncertain. Germline loops: CDR1 MNHNY, CDR2 SVGAGI (reference sequence). This CDR3 region has 17 residues. V was cut by 6 bases and J by 0 bases, with 20 bases left in between. CDR3 sequence (DNA): TGTGCCAGCAGCCCGACGGGCGGATACTATACTAACTATGGCTACACCTTC. It translates to CASSPTGGYYTNYGYTF.

This clonotype was observed a handful of times. The chain combines TRBV29-1 with TRBJ1-4; a weak D match, TRBD1 (5 bases). The germline CDR1 and CDR2 sequences are SQVTM and ANQGSEA. The germline V and J ends were trimmed by 4 bases and 13 bases, with 19 bases remaining between them. CDR3 length: 13 residues. CDR3 residues: CSVATGSPRGLFF. CDR3 DNA: TGCAGCGTTGCTACAGGAAGTCCCCGGGGACTGTTTTTT.

This CDR3 is CSVGGREKLFF. For the CDR3, the DNA is TGCAGCGTGGGGGGACGCGAAAAACTGTTTTTT. The chain recombines TRBV29-1 with TRBJ1-4, with D perhaps matching TRBD1 (5 bases). There are 11 residues in the CDR3. Per germline, CDR1 SQVTM and CDR2 ANQGSEA. V was cut by 6 bases and J by 8 bases, with 10 bases left in between.

This clonotype was counted between two and nine times. CDR3 region: CASSPGISPRPWDEQFF. In nucleotides, the CDR3 is TGCGCCAGCAGCCCTGGGATCAGCCCCCGTCCTTGGGATGAGCAGTTCTTC. This chain links TRBV5-1 with TRBJ2-1; no definite D call. Germline loops: CDR1 SGHRS, CDR2 YFSETQ. Trimming stripped 4 bases from V and 8 bases from J, with 25 bases between. The CDR3 is made up of 17 amino acids.

The sample holds a few counts of this clonotype. This chain uses TRBV5-6 with TRBJ2-7, with 9 bases that match TRBD1. The trim removed 1 base at V and 5 bases at J, leaving 7 bases unmatched. The CDR3 loop spans 15 amino acids. CDR1 and CDR2 from the germline V gene are SGHDT and YYEEEE. CDR3 bases: TGTGCCAGCAGCTTGAGATGGGACAGGGTAAACGAGCAGTACTTC. Protein sequence: CASSLRWDRVNEQYF.

The table lists this clonotype with a few counts. V is TRBV9 and J is TRBJ2-3; a weak D match, TRBD1 (6 bases). CDR1 is SGDLS, CDR2 YYNGEE, per germline. This CDR3 is 13 amino acids long. Trimming left V 3 bases short and J 3 bases short, with 8 bases between. CDR3 in DNA: TGTGCCAGCAGCGCAGGGGATACAGATACGCAGTATTTT. This sequence encodes CASSAGDTDTQYF.

J is TRBJ1-1 and V is TRBV5-4, with D hard to call. V lost 2 bases and J lost 11, with 16 bases in between. Germline V lookup: CDR1 SGHNT, CDR2 YYREEE (reference sequence). This CDR3 spans 13 amino acids. CDR3 nucleotide sequence: TGTGCCAGCAGCTTCGTCGGGCTAGGGCACGCTTTCTTT. Translating gives CASSFVGLGHAFF.

The chain uses TRBV19 and TRBJ1-1; 8 positions agree with TRBD1. J lost 5 bases, V lost 1 base, and 6 bases had no gene match. CDR3 length: 15 amino acids. Germline V lookup: CDR1 LNHDA, CDR2 SQIVND (reference sequence). CDR3 sequence reads: CASSIVATGDTEAFF. Written as DNA, the CDR3 is TGTGCCAGTAGTATAGTAGCGACAGGGGATACTGAAGCTTTCTTT.

As concerns this clonotype: An end of the junction does not agree with germline; a read error may underlie this. V and J are TRBV7-9 and TRBJ2-5, with a weak D call TRBD2 (5 bases). The CDR3 spans 13 residues. Germline CDR1 and CDR2: SEHNR and FQNEAQ (reference sequence). CDR3 sequence: CASRKSGEETQYF. CDR3 coding DNA: TGTGCCAGCAGAAAGAGCGGTGAAGAGACCCAGTACTTT.

The CDR3 is CATSDLEGQFF. CDR3 DNA: TGTGCCACCAGTGATTTGGAGGGGCAGTTCTTC. This rearrangement joins TRBV24-1 to TRBJ2-1; D possibly corresponds to TRBD2 (5 bases). In germline, CDR1 is KGHDR, CDR2 SFDVKD. The CDR3 consists of 11 residues. V was clipped by 0 bases and J by 12 bases, with 5 bases between them.

The chain couples TRBV5-4 to TRBJ1-4; 7 bases are shared with TRBD1. With V trimmed by 2 bases and J by 2 bases, 0 bases remained unmatched. The CDR3 is 14 residues long. Germline-derived CDR1 and CDR2 are SGHNT and YYREEE (reference sequence). The chain's CDR3 is CASSLQGTNEKLFF. CDR3 nucleotides: TGTGCCAGCAGCTTACAGGGGACTAATGAAAAACTGTTTTTT.

The chain uses TRBV3-1 and TRBJ1-1, with 7 bases fitting TRBD1. The CDR3 consists of 15 residues. Germline CDR1 is LGHDT and CDR2 is YNNKEL (reference sequence). Trimming cost V 1 base and J 3 bases; bases outside gene matches: 5. The CDR3 reads CASSQGRGLDTEAFF. The CDR3 DNA is TGTGCCAGCAGCCAAGGGAGGGGGCTTGACACTGAAGCTTTCTTT. Drawing the rest from reference TRBV3-1 and TRBJ1-1, the complete variable domain is DTAVSQTPKYLVTQMGNDKSIKCEQNLGHDTMYWYKQDSKKFLKIMFSYNNKELIINETVPNRFSPKSPDKAHLNLHINSLELGDSAVYFCASSQGRGLDTEAFFGQGTRLTVV.

The V and J genes are TRBV6-2 or TRBV6-3 and TRBJ2-1, with TRBD2 identical over 11 bases. Losses at the gene ends were 6 bases for V and 10 bases for J; bases not matched to a gene: 2. CDR1 is MNHEY, CDR2 SVGEGT, per germline. The CDR3 contains 12 residues. The DNA for the CDR3 is TGTGCCAGCAGACTAGCGGGGGTCGAGCAGTTCTTC. Translation: CASRLAGVEQFF.

This clonotype was detected a few times. The chain links TRBV10-3 to TRBJ2-5, with TRBD2 identical over 11 bases. Germline lookup yields CDR1 ENHRY and CDR2 SYGVKD. The V and J ends lost 0 bases and 1 base, in that order; junction bases with no gene match: 7. The length of the CDR3 is 18 residues. The CDR3 nucleotides are TGTGCCATCAGTGAGTCCATGGCTAGCGGGAGGCCCCAAGAGACCCAGTACTTC. Protein product: CAISESMASGRPQETQYF.

V and J are TRBV29-1 and TRBJ2-7; TRBD2 matches 15 bases. Germline assignment: CDR1 SQVTM and CDR2 ANQGSEA. This CDR3 is 16 amino acids long. With 0 bases clipped from V and 3 bases from J, the junction kept 3 bases outside the gene matches. The CDR3 protein is CSVEDGTSGRFYEQYF. The CDR3 region has the DNA TGCAGCGTTGAAGACGGGACTAGCGGGAGGTTCTACGAGCAGTACTTC.

There are a few counts of this clonotype. This chain uses TRBV20-1 with TRBJ2-7; 8 bases fit TRBD2. Trimming cost V 6 bases and J 2 bases; bases outside gene matches: 9. This CDR3 is 14 amino acids long. The V gene's germline CDR1 is DFQATT and CDR2 SNEGSKA (reference sequence). The DNA of the CDR3 is TGCAGTGCGCTTGGGGAGCGGGGGCCCTACGAGCAGTACTTC. Translation gives CSALGERGPYEQYF.

This sequence joins TRBV2 and TRBJ1-4; 9 bases are a match to TRBD1. Germline CDR1 SNHLY, CDR2 FYNNEI. After removal of 8 bases from V and 0 bases from J, the junction contained 7 bases not matched to a gene. CDR3 length equals 16 residues. The CDR3 DNA is TGTGCCAGCGAGCGGGACAGGGATGCAACTAATGAAAAACTGTTTTTT. Amino acid sequence: CASERDRDATNEKLFF.